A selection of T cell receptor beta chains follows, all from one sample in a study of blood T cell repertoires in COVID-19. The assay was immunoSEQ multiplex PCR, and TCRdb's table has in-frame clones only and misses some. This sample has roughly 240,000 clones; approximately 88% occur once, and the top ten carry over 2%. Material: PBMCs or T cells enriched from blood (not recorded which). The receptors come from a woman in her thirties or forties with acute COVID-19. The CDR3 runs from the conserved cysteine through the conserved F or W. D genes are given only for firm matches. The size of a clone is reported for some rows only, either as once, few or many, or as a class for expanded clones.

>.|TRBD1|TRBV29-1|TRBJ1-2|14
TGCAGCGTTGTGGTAGGGGGCGGAGACTATGGCTACACCTTC
CSVVVGGGDYGYTF
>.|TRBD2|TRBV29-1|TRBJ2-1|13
TGCAGTGCTTCTAGCGGGAGGGTAAGTGAGCAGTTCTTC
CSASSGRVSEQFF
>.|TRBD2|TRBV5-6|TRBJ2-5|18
TGTGCCAGCAGCTTGGAGGTCGGACTAGCGATAGCCCAGGAGACCCAGTACTTC
CASSLEVGLAIAQETQYF
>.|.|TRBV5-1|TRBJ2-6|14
TGCGCCAGCAGTACAGGGTCTGGGGCCAACGTCCTGACTTTC
CASSTGSGANVLTF
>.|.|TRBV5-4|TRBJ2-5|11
TGTGCCAGCAGCCACAAAGAGACCCAGTACTTC
CASSHKETQYF
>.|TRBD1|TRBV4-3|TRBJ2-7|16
TGCGCCAGCAGCCCGCAGGACAGGGGTCCATACTACGAGCAGTACTTC
CASSPQDRGPYYEQYF
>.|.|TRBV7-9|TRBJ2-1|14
TGTGCCAGCAGCTTAGCGCAGGGGTACAATGAGCAGTTCTTC
CASSLAQGYNEQFF
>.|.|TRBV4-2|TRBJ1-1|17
TGTGCCAGCAGCCAAGGACGGACAGTACCCATGAACACTGAAGCTTTCTTT
CASSQGRTVPMNTEAFF
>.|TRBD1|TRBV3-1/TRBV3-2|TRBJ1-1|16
TGTGCCAGCAGCCAAGACAGGGGGAGGTTGAACACTGAAGCTTTCTTT
CASSQDRGRLNTEAFF
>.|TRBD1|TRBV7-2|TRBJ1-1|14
TGTGCCAGCAGCGCCCGGGACAGGGGAACTGAAGCTTTCTTT
CASSARDRGTEAFF
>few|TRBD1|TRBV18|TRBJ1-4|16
TGTGCCAGCTCACCAGCCGACAGGGGGCCCAATGAAAAACTGTTTTTT
CASSPADRGPNEKLFF
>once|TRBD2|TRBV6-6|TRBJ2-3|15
TGTGCCAGCAGTTACGGCCTAGCGGGAGCAGATACGCAGTATTTT
CASSYGLAGADTQYF
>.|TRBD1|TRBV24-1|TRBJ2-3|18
TGTGCCACCAGTGATTTTGGGGCCGGGACAGGGCTGGGGGATACGCAGTATTTT
CATSDFGAGTGLGDTQYF
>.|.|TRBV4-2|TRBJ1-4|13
TGTGCCAGCAGCCAAGCTACTCCTAAAGAGCTGTTTTTT
CASSQATPKELFF
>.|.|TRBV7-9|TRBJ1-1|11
TGTGCCAGCAGTGCCGGCACTGAAGCTTTCTTT
CASSAGTEAFF
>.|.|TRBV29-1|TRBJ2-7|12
TGCAGCGTGGGCCCTCGTAGGAGCGAGCAGTACTTC
CSVGPRRSEQYF
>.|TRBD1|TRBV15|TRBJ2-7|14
TGTGCCACCAGCAGAGAAGGGGGCTCGGCCGAGCAGTACTTC
CATSREGGSAEQYF
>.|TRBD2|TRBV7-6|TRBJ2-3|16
TGTGCCAGCAGCCTAAGACTAGCGGGGCGCACAGATACGCAGTATTTT
CASSLRLAGRTDTQYF
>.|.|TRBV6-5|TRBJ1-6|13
TGTGCCAGCAAGGGCAGGGATAATTCACCCCTCCACTTT
CASKGRDNSPLHF
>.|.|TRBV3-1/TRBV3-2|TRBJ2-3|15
TGTGCCAGCAGCCAAGATGCGGGTAGCACAGATACGCAGTATTTT
CASSQDAGSTDTQYF
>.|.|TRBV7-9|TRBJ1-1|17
TGTGCCAGCAGCTTAGGCCGAGGTACAGGGTCGATCACTGAAGCTTTCTTT
CASSLGRGTGSITEAFF
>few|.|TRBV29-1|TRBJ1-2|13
TGCAGCGCCATCGGGTGGGGGGGCTATGGCTACACCTTC
CSAIGWGGYGYTF
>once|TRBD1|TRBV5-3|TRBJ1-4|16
TGTGCCAGAAGCAAAGGACAGGGGAGAACTAATGAAAAACTGTTTTTT
CARSKGQGRTNEKLFF
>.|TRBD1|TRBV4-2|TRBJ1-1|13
TGTGCCAGCAGCCCCAGGGGGCTGACTGAAGCTTTCTTT
CASSPRGLTEAFF
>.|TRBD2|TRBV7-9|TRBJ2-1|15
TGTGCCAGCAGCCATACTAGCGGGAGTGCCGATGAGCAGTTCTTC
CASSHTSGSADEQFF
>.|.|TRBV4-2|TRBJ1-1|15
TGTGCCAGCAGCCAAGAGCCGGGCCCGGGGACTGAAGCTTTCTTT
CASSQEPGPGTEAFF
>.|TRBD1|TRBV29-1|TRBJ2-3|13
TGCAGCGGTACGACAGGGTTGGGCGATACGCAGTATTTT
CSGTTGLGDTQYF
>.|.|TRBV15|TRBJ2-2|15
TGTGCCACCAGGGGTACCGGGAAGAACACCGGGGAGCTGTTTTTT
CATRGTGKNTGELFF
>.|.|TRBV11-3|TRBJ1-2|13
TGTGCCAGCAGCCGTATCCGGGGGGTAGACTACACCTTC
CASSRIRGVDYTF
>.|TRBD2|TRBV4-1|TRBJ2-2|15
TGCGCCAGCAGCCAAGAGGCTAGCGGGACCGGGGAGCTGTTTTTT
CASSQEASGTGELFF
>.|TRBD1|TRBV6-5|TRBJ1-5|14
TGTGCCAGCAGTTACCGGACAGGTAATCAGCCCCAGCATTTT
CASSYRTGNQPQHF
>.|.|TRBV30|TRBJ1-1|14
TGTGCCAAGGAGCCAGGGCTGTATGACTCTGAAGCTTTCTTT
CAKEPGLYDSEAFF
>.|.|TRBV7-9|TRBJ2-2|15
TGTGCCAGCAGCTTCGGGACACCGATCTCCGGGGAGCTGTTTTTT
CASSFGTPISGELFF
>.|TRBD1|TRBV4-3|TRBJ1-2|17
TGCGCCAGCAGCCAGGGAATCCGGGACAGCGATCGGAATGGCTACACCTTC
CASSQGIRDSDRNGYTF
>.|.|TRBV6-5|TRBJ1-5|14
TGTGCCAGCAAAGGGTCGGGGGGTGGTCAGCCCCAGCATTTT
CASKGSGGGQPQHF
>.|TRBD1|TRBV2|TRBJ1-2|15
TGTGCCAGCAGACACATAACAACAGGGGCGGAGGGCTACACCTTC
CASRHITTGAEGYTF
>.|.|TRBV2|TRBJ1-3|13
TGTGCCAGCAGTGAACAGGCTGGAAACACCATATATTTT
CASSEQAGNTIYF
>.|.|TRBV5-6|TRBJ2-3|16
TGTGCCAGCAGCCCAATGGGCAGGGCTAGCACAGATACGCAGTATTTT
CASSPMGRASTDTQYF
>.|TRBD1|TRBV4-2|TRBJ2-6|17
TGTGCCAGCAGCCCCGGACAGGTATTCACTGGGGCCAACGTCCTGACTTTC
CASSPGQVFTGANVLTF
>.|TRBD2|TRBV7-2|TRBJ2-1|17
TGTGCCAGCATTCGATTGCCGGGACTAGCGGGGGACAATGAGCAGTTCTTC
CASIRLPGLAGDNEQFF
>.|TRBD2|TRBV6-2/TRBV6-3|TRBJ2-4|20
TGTGCCAGCAGTGCCCCGACCGGGACTAGCGGGATCGTCGCCAAAAACATTCAGTACTTC
CASSAPTGTSGIVAKNIQYF
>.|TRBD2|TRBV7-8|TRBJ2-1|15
TGTGCCAGCAGCTTAGAGTTAGCGGGGGGGCTTGAGCAGTTCTTC
CASSLELAGGLEQFF
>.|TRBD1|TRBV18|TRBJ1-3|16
TGTGCCAGCGCCGACAGGGTTTCCAACTCTGGAAACACCATATATTTT
CASADRVSNSGNTIYF
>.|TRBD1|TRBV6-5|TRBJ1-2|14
TGTGCCAGCAGCCGTTTCGACAGGGGTTATGGCTACACCTTC
CASSRFDRGYGYTF
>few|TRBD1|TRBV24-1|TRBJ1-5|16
TGTGCCACCAGTTCTACTGACAGGGGAGACAATCAGCCCCAGCATTTT
CATSSTDRGDNQPQHF
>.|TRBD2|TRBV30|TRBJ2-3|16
TGTGCCTGGAGTGTACAGGTAGCGGGGGTGGGCGATACGCAGTATTTT
CAWSVQVAGVGDTQYF
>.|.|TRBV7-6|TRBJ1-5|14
TGTGCCAGCAGCTTAGGAGCGGGAGAGGGGCCCCAGCATTTT
CASSLGAGEGPQHF
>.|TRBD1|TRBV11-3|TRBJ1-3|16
TGTGCCAGCAGCCTACGGACAGGGGGAGCTGGAAACACCATATATTTT
CASSLRTGGAGNTIYF
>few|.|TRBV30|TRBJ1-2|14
TGTGCCTGGAGACGGACAGCGTTAAACTATGGCTACACCTTC
CAWRRTALNYGYTF
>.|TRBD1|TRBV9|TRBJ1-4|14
TGTGCCAGCAGCGAGGGACAGGGGAACGAAAAACTGTTTTTT
CASSEGQGNEKLFF
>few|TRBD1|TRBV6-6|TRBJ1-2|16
TGTGCCAGCAGTTCAACCCGACAGGGGGGGATCTATGGCTACACCTTC
CASSSTRQGGIYGYTF
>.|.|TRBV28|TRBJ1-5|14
TGTGCCAGCAGTTTAGCACGGGACAATCAGCCCCAGCATTTT
CASSLARDNQPQHF
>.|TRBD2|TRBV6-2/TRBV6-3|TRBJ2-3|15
TGTGCCAGCAGTTACCTAGCGGGACCCACAGATACGCAGTATTTT
CASSYLAGPTDTQYF